This T cell receptor (beta chain) was identified during a study of cytomegalovirus exposure and HLA in healthy donors. Note on this clone: Its antigen remains unknown.

Germline CDR1 and CDR2: LNHNV and YYDKDF (reference sequence). With V trimmed by 1 base and J by 5 bases, 9 bases remained unmatched. The CDR3 spans 17 residues. Study conclusions and caveats: Association of a missense DCLRE1C variant with TCR beta V- and J-gene trimming was reported in a later analysis. Highly shared sequence variants in one cluster were likely a sequencing artifact.

A multiplex PCR was run with 60 Vbeta primers and 13 Jbeta primers. Sequenced by immunoSEQ multiplex PCR; TCRdb stores in-frame clones only, minus some. The sample has over 150,000 clones, roughly 74% seen once; the top ten hold less than 3.5%. The source material was PBMCs. This chain joins TRBV15 and TRBJ1-1; 11 bases agree with TRBD1. This sequence originates from a man in his late teens or twenties in good health and CMV-seronegative. CDR3 in DNA: TGTGCCACCAGCAGAGCCACCCCGGGGACAGGGGGAACTGAAGCTTTCTTT. Amino acids: CATSRATPGTGGTEAFF.